The present T cell receptor (beta chain) was sequenced within a study of cytotoxic CD8 clonotypes in ibrutinib-treated CLL. Overall study findings and caveats: Sampling schedules were unmatched across sustained-remission and progressing patients.

Here immunoSEQ multiplex PCR was the method, and the copy in TCRdb shows in-frame clones only, minus some. The sample records fewer than 150,000 clones, around four fifths being singletons. CDR1 is SEHNR, CDR2 FQNEAQ, per germline (reference sequence). This CDR3 has 15 residues. On this clone: Its antigen is not identified. A junction end diverges from the germline sequence, so it may reflect a read error.

PBMCs were cryopreserved, and about 1.8 micrograms of genomic DNA from them went into TCR beta libraries. This sequence originates from a human donor with chronic lymphocytic leukemia. The sequencing here drew on PBMCs, taken after 24 months of ibrutinib treatment. The chain joins TRBV7-9 to TRBJ2-1, with 9 bases that match TRBD2. The CDR3 reads CASSIAGAYYNEQFF. CDR3 bases: TGTGCCAGCAGCATAGCGGGGGCCTACTACAATGAGCAGTTCTTC.